The 20 T cell receptor beta chains below come from one sample, sequenced in a study of shared clonotypes between healthy human individuals. Repertoires were generated with immunoSEQ multiplex PCR, while TCRdb's copy carries only in-frame clones and drops some. The sample lists 450,000 or so clones; approximately 77% were seen once. Sequencing input: PBMCs. These receptors all come from a woman aged 40 to 50 in good health. Some clones in this sample may be carry-over from other donors' samples.

By its share, this clone is medium-sized. Other DNA variants within this sample encode the same CDR3. The chain employs TRBV7-9 and TRBJ2-7; maybe TRBD2 (6 bases). The germline V gene has CDR1 SEHNR and CDR2 FQNEAQ (reference sequence). Trimming took 5 bases from V and 2 from J, leaving 22 bases between them. The CDR3 has 17 amino acids. In DNA form, the CDR3 reads TGTGCCAGCAGCCCCCCATGGCGGGATGGGCCGACCTACGAGCAGTACTTC. This encodes CASSPPWRDGPTYEQYF. Supplemented by reference TRBV7-9 and TRBJ2-7, the full variable domain reads DTGVSQNPRHKITKRGQNVTFRCDPISEHNRLYWYRQTLGQGPEFLTYFQNEAQLEKSRLLSDRFSAERPKGSFSTLEIQRTEQGDSAMYLCASSPPWRDGPTYEQYFGPGTRLTVT.

This clone was seen once. The chain links TRBV15 to TRBJ2-1; D is perhaps TRBD2 (6 bases). V lost 0 bases and J lost 0, with 12 bases in between. The V gene's germline CDR1 is LNHNV and CDR2 YYDKDF (reference sequence). This CDR3 is built from 17 residues. The DNA for the CDR3 is TGTGCCACCAGCAGAGATCTGGGACTCAACTCCTACAATGAGCAGTTCTTC. It encodes CATSRDLGLNSYNEQFF.

The chain employs TRBV14 and TRBJ2-4; D gene unclear. This CDR3 has 13 residues. V lost 4 bases, J lost 7 bases, and 11 bases lay in between. Looked up from germline, CDR1 is SGHDN and CDR2 is FVKESK. CDR3 loop: CASSRDMANIQYF. As DNA, the CDR3 is TGTGCCAGCAGCCGGGATATGGCGAACATTCAGTACTTC.

Points on this clone: A much larger clone lies one base from this, so it may be a read error. CDR3 loop: CASSDTGELFF. CDR3 nucleotides: TGTGCCAGCAGTGACACCGGGGAGCTGTTTTTT. This chain links TRBV6-4 with TRBJ2-2; the D is unclear. V shed 2 bases and J shed 5 bases, with 0 bases lying between them. In germline, CDR1 is MRHNA, CDR2 SNTAGT. This CDR3 is built from 11 residues.

The chain has TRBV6-6 and TRBJ2-7, with D possibly being TRBD1 (5 bases). V dropped 2 bases and J dropped 0 bases, with 11 bases sitting between them. Germline assignment: CDR1 MNHNY and CDR2 SVGAGI (reference sequence). CDR3 length: 15 amino acids. The CDR3 nucleotides read TGTGCCAGCAGTTACGGGGCGGCTGGCTCCTACGAGCAGTACTTC. This gives the protein CASSYGAAGSYEQYF.

V gene TRBV30 combines with J gene TRBJ1-3; D ambiguous. CDR1 is GTSNPN and CDR2 is SVGIG in the germline V gene (reference sequence). The V end lost 1 base, the J end lost 0 bases, and 7 bases lay between the germline ends. The length of the CDR3 is 14 residues. The CDR3 sequence: CAWSAGISGNTIYF. Here the CDR3 DNA reads TGTGCCTGGAGTGCCGGAATCTCTGGAAACACCATATATTTT.

The chain employs TRBV19 and TRBJ2-5; 11 nucleotides agree with TRBD2. The J call may be faulty, since TRBJ2-7 better matches the DNA end. CDR3 length equals 15 residues. The germline V gene encodes CDR1 LNHDA and CDR2 SQIVND (reference sequence). CDR3 in DNA: TGTGCCAGTAGTACTCCGGGACTAGCGGCAAACGAGCAGTACTTC. Its protein is CASSTPGLAANEQYF.

The chain recombines TRBV29-1 with TRBJ2-1, with 8 bases that match TRBD2. This CDR3 contains 15 residues. Germline V gives CDR1 SQVTM, CDR2 ANQGSEA. V was pared by 2 bases and J by 4 bases, with 7 bases of the junction left unmatched. Here the CDR3 DNA reads TGCAGCGTTGAAAGGCCCACTAGCGGTTACAATGAGCAGTTCTTC. Protein: CSVERPTSGYNEQFF.

The genes are TRBV11-2 and TRBJ2-3, with 9 bases lining up with TRBD2. CDR3 length: 15 residues. The J segment lost 6 bases and the V segment lost 6 bases, leaving 10 bases of the junction unmatched. Germline V gene data show CDR1 as SGHAT and CDR2 as FQNNGV. CDR3 DNA sequence: TGTGCCAGCAGTCCGCGGGAGGGCCTGTGGGATACGCAGTATTTT. It specifies CASSPREGLWDTQYF.

The sample holds one count of this clone. J is TRBJ1-1 and V is TRBV7-2; D gene unclear. CDR1 and CDR2 (germline): SGHTA, FQGNSA. This CDR3 contains 14 residues. Trimming cost V 0 bases and J 3 bases, with 8 bases left between them. The CDR3 sequence is CASSLAGLDTEAFF. The CDR3 region has the DNA TGTGCCAGCAGCTTAGCGGGGTTAGACACTGAAGCTTTCTTT.

As to this clone: The likely explanation is a read error, given a far larger clone one base away. J is TRBJ1-2 and V is TRBV10-2; possibly TRBD1 for D (5 bases). The CDR3 is 16 residues long. Germline lookup yields CDR1 WSHSY and CDR2 SAAADI. In DNA, the CDR3 is TGCGCCAGCAGTGAAGGGACTGACCGTTCTAACTATGGCCACACCTTC. Translation gives CASSEGTDRSNYGHTF.

Comment on this clone: A much larger clone is a single base away; this may be a read error. V is TRBV1 and J is TRBJ2-7; the D call of TRBD2 is as the table states it, not checked on the DNA. TRBV1 is a pseudogene segment. This CDR3 comprises 16 residues. CDR3 coding DNA: TGCACCAGCAGCCTGGGGGGGCTGGGGGGTATGATAGGGCAGTACTTC. As protein: CTSSLGGLGGMIGQYF.

The chain couples TRBV21-1 to TRBJ2-2; TRBD1 is the table's D call, not checked against the DNA. TRBV21-1 is shown as a pseudogene. There are 15 residues in the CDR3. The CDR3 sequence is CASSNGDRVAGELFF. CDR3 nucleotides: TGTGCCAGCAGCAATGGGGACAGGGTTGCTGGGGAGCTGTTTTTT.

The chain joins TRBV19 to TRBJ2-1, with TRBD2 identical over 7 bases. The CDR3 is made up of 16 amino acids. CDR1 and CDR2 (germline): LNHDA, SQIVND (reference sequence). Germline trimming cut 0 bases from V and 6 bases from J; bases unmatched to any gene: 8. CDR3 bases: TGTGCCAGTAGTATAGATTCCAGCGGGACGGTCAATGAGCAGTTCTTC. It translates to CASSIDSSGTVNEQFF.

The chain recombines TRBV4-2 with TRBJ2-5; 10 nucleotides agree with TRBD2. The DNA end is a closer match to TRBJ2-7, so the J assignment may be wrong. Germline CDR1 reads LGHNA; CDR2 reads YNFKEQ. The CDR3 totals 16 residues. The CDR3: CASSQVLRTSGYEQYF. DNA of the CDR3: TGTGCCAGCAGCCAAGTCCTGCGGACTAGCGGCTACGAGCAGTACTTC.

This clone showed up many times. The chain uses TRBV4-1 and TRBJ1-1, with D maybe TRBD1 (6 bases). Germline V gene sequence: CDR1 MGHRA, CDR2 YSYEKL. Trimming removed 1 base from V and 8 bases from J, with 35 bases in between. This CDR3 has 21 amino acids. The DNA for the CDR3 is TGCGCCAGCAGCCAAGTGTGGGGGGCTTCGGTTCTAATGGACGCGAAAGACGAAGCTTTCTTT. Protein sequence: CASSQVWGASVLMDAKDEAFF.

This chain links TRBV4-1 with TRBJ1-6; D unclear. There are 15 residues in the CDR3. Germline loops: CDR1 MGHRA, CDR2 YSYEKL. V was pared by 0 bases and J by 7 bases, with 10 bases between. The CDR3 bases are TGCGCCAGCAGCCAAGACAGGATGAGGAATTCACCCCTCCACTTT. Translating it yields CASSQDRMRNSPLHF.

Comments on this clone: A much larger clone sits a single nucleotide away, making a read error possible. CDR3 residues: CAGSLRPGENQPQHF. CDR3 sequence (DNA): TGCGCCGGCAGCTTGCGGCCAGGGGAGAATCAGCCCCAGCATTTT. The genes are TRBV5-1 and TRBJ1-5, with D tentatively TRBD1 (6 bases). The length of the CDR3 is 15 residues. CDR1 and CDR2 from the germline V gene are SGHRS and YFSETQ.

CDR3 amino acids: CASSDFFGKDGELFF. Written as DNA, the CDR3 is TGTGCCAGCAGCGACTTCTTTGGAAAGGACGGGGAGCTGTTTTTT. This chain connects TRBV6-5 to TRBJ2-2; D is ambiguous. Germline V gene data show CDR1 as MNHEY and CDR2 as SVGAGI. V lost 6 bases, J lost 7 bases, and 18 bases lay in between. The CDR3 spans 15 residues.

Concerning this clone: Given a much more abundant clone one base away, this may be a read error. CDR3 in amino acids: CASSKGVPRSSSYNEQFF. The CDR3 bases are TGTGCCAGCAGCAAGGGGGTTCCTCGGTCAAGCTCCTACAATGAGCAGTTCTTC. The chain carries TRBV9 and TRBJ2-1, with D possibly TRBD1 on 6 matching bases. V lost 4 bases and J lost 0, with 20 bases in between. Germline V gene lookup returns CDR1 SGDLS and CDR2 YYNGEE. The CDR3 sequence is 18 residues long.